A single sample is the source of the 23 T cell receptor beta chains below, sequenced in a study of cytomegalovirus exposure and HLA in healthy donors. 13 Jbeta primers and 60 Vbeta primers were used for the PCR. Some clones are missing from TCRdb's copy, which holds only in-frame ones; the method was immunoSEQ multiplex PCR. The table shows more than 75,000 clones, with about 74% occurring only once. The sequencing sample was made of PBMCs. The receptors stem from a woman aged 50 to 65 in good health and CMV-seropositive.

The CDR3 region is CAWSPSTDEQFF. The CDR3 DNA sequence: TGTGCCTGGAGTCCCTCCACTGATGAGCAGTTCTTC. The chain uses TRBV30 and TRBJ2-1; no reliable D call. The CDR3 extends over 12 amino acids. Germline CDR1 and CDR2: GTSNPN and SVGIG (reference sequence). Trimming pared 2 bases from V and 8 bases from J, leaving 10 bases between.

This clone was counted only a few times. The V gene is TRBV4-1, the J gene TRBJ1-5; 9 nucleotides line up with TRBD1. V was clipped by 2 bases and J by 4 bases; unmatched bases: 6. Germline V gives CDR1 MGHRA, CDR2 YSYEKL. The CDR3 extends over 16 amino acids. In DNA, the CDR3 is TGCGCCAGCAGCCAAAACCTAGGGACAGGGAATCAGCCCCAGCATTTT. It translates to CASSQNLGTGNQPQHF.

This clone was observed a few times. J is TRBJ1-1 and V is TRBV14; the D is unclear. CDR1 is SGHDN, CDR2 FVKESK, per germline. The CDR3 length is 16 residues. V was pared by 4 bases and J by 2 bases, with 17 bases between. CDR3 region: CASSPTKTTRNTEAFF. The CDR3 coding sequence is TGTGCCAGCAGCCCTACTAAAACGACGAGAAACACTGAAGCTTTCTTT. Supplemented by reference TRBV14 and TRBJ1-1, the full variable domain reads EAGVTQFPSHSVIEKGQTVTLRCDPISGHDNLYWYRRVMGKEIKFLLHFVKESKQDESGMPNNRFLAERTGGTYSTLKVQPAELEDSGVYFCASSPTKTTRNTEAFFGQGTRLTVV.

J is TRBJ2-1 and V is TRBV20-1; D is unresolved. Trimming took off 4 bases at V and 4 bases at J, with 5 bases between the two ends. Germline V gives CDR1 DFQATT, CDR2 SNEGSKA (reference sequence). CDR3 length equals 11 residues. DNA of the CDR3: TGCAGTGCTAATAGATACAATGAGCAGTTCTTC. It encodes CSANRYNEQFF.

The CDR3 coding sequence is TGTGCCAGCAGTGTATCCCAGCCCCAGCATTTT. It specifies CASSVSQPQHF. The chain carries TRBV6-1 and TRBJ1-5; D is undetermined. Trimming left V 4 bases short and J 7 bases short, with 5 bases between. The germline V gene encodes CDR1 MNHNS and CDR2 SASEGT. The CDR3 is 11 amino acids.

CDR3 DNA: TGTGCCAGCAGTGAAGGGCCAGCTGGGGCCAACGTCCTGACTTTC. Residues: CASSEGPAGANVLTF. The V call is TRBV6-1, the J call TRBJ2-6; D remains unclear. CDR3 length equals 15 residues. The V end was cut by 1 base, the J end by 2 bases, with 6 bases between. Germline CDR1 is MNHNS and CDR2 is SASEGT.

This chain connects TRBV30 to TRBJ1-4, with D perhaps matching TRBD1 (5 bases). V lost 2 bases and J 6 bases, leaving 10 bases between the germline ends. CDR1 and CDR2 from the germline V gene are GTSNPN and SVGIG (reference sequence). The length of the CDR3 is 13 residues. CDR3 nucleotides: TGTGCCTGGAGTATAGGGGTCCATGAAAAACTGTTTTTT. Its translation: CAWSIGVHEKLFF.

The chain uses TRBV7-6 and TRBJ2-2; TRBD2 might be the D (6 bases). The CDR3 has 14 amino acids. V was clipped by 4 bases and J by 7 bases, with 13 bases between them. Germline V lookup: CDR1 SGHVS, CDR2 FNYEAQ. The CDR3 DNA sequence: TGTGCCAGCAGCTCGACTAGTAGGATCGGGGAGCTGTTTTTT. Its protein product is CASSSTSRIGELFF.

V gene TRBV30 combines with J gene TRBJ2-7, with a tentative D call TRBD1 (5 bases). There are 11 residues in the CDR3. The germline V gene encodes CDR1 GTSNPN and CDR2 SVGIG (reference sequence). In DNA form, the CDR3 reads TGTGCTGGTGGGGCATCCTACGAGCAGTACTTC. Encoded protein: CAGGASYEQYF.

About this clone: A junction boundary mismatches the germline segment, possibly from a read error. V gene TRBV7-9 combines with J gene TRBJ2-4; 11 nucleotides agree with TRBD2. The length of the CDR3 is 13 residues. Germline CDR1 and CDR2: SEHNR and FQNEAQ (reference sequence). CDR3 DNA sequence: TGTGCCAGCAGCTTATTATTAGCGGGAGGGCCGGACTTC. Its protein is CASSLLLAGGPDF.

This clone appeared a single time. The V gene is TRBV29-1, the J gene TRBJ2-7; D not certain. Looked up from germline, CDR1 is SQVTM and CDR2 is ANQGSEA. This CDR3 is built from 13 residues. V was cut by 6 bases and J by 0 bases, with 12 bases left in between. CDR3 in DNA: TGCAGCGTGCAGTCGCTGAACTCCTACGAGCAGTACTTC. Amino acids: CSVQSLNSYEQYF.

CDR3 in amino acids: CASSEARGGGLNEQFF. CDR3 DNA sequence: TGTGCCAGCAGTGAAGCTCGGGGCGGGGGACTCAATGAGCAGTTCTTC. The chain has TRBV2 and TRBJ2-1; 7 bases line up with TRBD2. V was clipped by 0 bases and J by 6 bases; unmatched bases: 8. The CDR3 loop spans 16 amino acids. Germline CDR1 reads SNHLY; CDR2 reads FYNNEI.

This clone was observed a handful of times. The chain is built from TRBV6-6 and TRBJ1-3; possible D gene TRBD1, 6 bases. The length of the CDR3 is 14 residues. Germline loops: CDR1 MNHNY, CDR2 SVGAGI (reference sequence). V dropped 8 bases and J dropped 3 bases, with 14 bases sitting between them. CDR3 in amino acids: CASGYRVRGNTIYF. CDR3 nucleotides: TGTGCCAGCGGGTACAGGGTTCGTGGAAACACCATATATTTT.

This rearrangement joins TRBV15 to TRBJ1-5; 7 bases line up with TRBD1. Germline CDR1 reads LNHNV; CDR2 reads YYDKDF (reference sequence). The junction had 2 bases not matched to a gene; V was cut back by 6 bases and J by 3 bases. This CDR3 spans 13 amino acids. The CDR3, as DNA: TGTGCCACCAGGGGACAGATCAATCAGCCCCAGCATTTT. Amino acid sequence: CATRGQINQPQHF.

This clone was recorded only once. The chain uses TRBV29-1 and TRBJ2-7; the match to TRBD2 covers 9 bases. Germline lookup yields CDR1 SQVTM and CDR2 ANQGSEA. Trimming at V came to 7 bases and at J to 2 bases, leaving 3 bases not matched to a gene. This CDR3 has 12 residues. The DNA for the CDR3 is TGCAGCGGCCGGACTAGCGCCTACGAGCAGTACTTC. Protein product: CSGRTSAYEQYF.

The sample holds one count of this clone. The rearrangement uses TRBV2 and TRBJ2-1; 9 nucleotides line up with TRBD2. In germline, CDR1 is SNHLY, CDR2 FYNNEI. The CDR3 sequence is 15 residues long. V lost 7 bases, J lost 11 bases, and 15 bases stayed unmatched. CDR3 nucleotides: TGTGCCAGCACCGAGAGTCTAGCGGGAACGCCCCAGCAGTTCTTC. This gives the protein CASTESLAGTPQQFF. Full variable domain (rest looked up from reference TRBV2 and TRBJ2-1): EPEVTQTPSHQVTQMGQEVILRCVPISNHLYFYWYRQILGQKVEFLVSFYNNEISEKSEIFDDQFSVERPDGSNFTLKIRSTKLEDSAMYFCASTESLAGTPQQFFGPGTRLTVL.

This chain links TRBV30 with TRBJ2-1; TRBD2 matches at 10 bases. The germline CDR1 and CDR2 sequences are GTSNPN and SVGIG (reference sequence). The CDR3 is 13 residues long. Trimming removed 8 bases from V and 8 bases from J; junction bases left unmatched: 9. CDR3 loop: CARSSGSRYEQFF. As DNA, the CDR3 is TGTGCCCGGTCTAGCGGGAGTAGGTATGAGCAGTTCTTC.

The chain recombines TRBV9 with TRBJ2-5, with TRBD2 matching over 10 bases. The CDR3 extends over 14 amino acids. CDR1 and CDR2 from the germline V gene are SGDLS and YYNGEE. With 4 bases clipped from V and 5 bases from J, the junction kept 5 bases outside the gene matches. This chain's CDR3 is CASSLAGAGETQYF. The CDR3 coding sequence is TGTGCCAGCAGCCTAGCGGGAGCGGGGGAGACCCAGTACTTC. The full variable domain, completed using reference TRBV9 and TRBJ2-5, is DSGVTQTPKHLITATGQRVTLRCSPRSGDLSVYWYQQSLDQGLQFLIQYYNGEERAKGNILERFSAQQFPDLHSELNLSSLELGDSALYFCASSLAGAGETQYFGPGTRLLVL.

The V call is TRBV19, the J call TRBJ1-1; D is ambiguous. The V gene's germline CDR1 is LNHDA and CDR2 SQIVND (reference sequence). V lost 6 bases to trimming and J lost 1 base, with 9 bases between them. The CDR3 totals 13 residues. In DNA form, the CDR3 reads TGTGCCAGTAGATTTCGGGAGAACACTGAAGCTTTCTTT. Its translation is CASRFRENTEAFF. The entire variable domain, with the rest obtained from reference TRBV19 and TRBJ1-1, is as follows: DGGITQSPKYLFRKEGQNVTLSCEQNLNHDAMYWYRQDPGQGLRLIYYSQIVNDFQKGDIAEGYSVSREKKESFPLTVTSAQKNPTAFYLCASRFRENTEAFFGQGTRLTVV.

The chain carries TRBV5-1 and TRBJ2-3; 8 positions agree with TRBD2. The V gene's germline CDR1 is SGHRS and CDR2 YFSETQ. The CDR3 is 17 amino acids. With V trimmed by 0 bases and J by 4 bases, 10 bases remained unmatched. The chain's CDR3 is CASSLAYAGGGADTQYF. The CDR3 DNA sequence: TGCGCCAGCAGCTTGGCCTATGCGGGAGGAGGTGCAGATACGCAGTATTTT. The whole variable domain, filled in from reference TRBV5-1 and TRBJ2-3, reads KAGVTQTPRYLIKTRGQQVTLSCSPISGHRSVSWYQQTPGQGLQFLFEYFSETQRNKGNFPGRFSGRQFSNSRSEMNVSTLELGDSALYLCASSLAYAGGGADTQYFGPGTRLTVL.

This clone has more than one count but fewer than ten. The CDR3: CASSADRGGQPQHF. The DNA of the CDR3 is TGTGCCAGCAGTGCAGACAGGGGCGGTCAGCCCCAGCATTTT. The chain carries TRBV6-5 and TRBJ1-5, with TRBD1 identical over 8 bases. V shed 5 bases and J 6 bases; nucleotides not matched to a gene: 6. The length of the CDR3 is 14 residues. The V gene's germline CDR1 is MNHEY and CDR2 SVGAGI.

Here the CDR3 reads CASSWGGAGELFF. The DNA for the CDR3 is TGCGCCAGCAGCTGGGGCGGGGCCGGGGAGCTGTTTTTT. This sequence joins TRBV5-1 and TRBJ2-2; D may be TRBD2 (6 bases). V lost 3 bases, J lost 6 bases, and 9 bases lay in between. This CDR3 comprises 13 residues. CDR1 and CDR2 from the germline V gene are SGHRS and YFSETQ.

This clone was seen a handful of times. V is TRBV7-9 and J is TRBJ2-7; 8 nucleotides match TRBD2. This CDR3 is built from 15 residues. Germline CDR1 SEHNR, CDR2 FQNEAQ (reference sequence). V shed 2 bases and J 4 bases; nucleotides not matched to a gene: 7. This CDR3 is CASSLPGLAQYEQYF. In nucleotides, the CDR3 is TGTGCCAGCAGCTTACCAGGACTAGCTCAATACGAGCAGTACTTC.